The 22 T cell receptor beta chains in this list originate from one sample, sequenced in a study of CD8 T cells in Susac syndrome (dated 2019 in TCRdb). Library construction relied on the immunoSEQ multiplex PCR assay. RNA was extracted using the RNeasy kit, and roughly 0.5 to 1 microgram was reverse transcribed with random hexamers. TCRdb itself trimmed the public reads at Q25 with fastp, ran MiXCR and retained productive beta chains. Under each unique CDR3 protein, matching rows form one entry showing the most common genes and DNA. This sample holds approximately 120,000 distinct CDR3 sequences; about 90% were observed only once. The top ten constitute under 0.25% of the sample. The material sequenced was CD8+ T cells from PBMCs. These receptors were obtained from a human donor with multiple sclerosis.

J is TRBJ2-2 and V is TRBV6-5; 10 positions agree with TRBD2. The CDR3 length is 14 residues. From germline, CDR1 is MNHEY and CDR2 SVGAGI. V trimming: 8 bases; J trimming: 7 bases; junction bases outside the gene matches: 7. The CDR3 region has the DNA TGTGCCAGCGCCCTAGCGGGAGTGGTCGGGGAGCTGTTTTTT. This codes for CASALAGVVGELFF.

V is TRBV4-2 and J is TRBJ2-7; 9 bases line up with TRBD2. Per germline, CDR1 LGHNA and CDR2 YNFKEQ. V was clipped by 1 base and J by 7 bases; unmatched bases: 8. The CDR3 extends over 15 amino acids. CDR3 nucleotides: TGTGCCAGCAGCCAAGGCTTAGCGGGAGCTGAGGAGCAGTACTTC. This translates into CASSQGLAGAEEQYF.

V usage is TRBV27 and J usage is TRBJ2-7; D remains ambiguous. The CDR3 consists of 11 residues. Germline V CDR1 and CDR2: MNHEY, SMNVEV (reference sequence). The germline V and J ends were trimmed by 7 bases and 6 bases, with 10 bases remaining between them. The CDR3 here is CASTHVGEQYF. The CDR3 DNA reads TGTGCCAGCACCCACGTCGGCGAGCAGTACTTC.

The chain uses TRBV3-1 and TRBJ1-1; D might be TRBD1 (5 bases). The CDR3 totals 15 residues. V was trimmed by 0 bases and J by 0 bases, leaving 8 bases between them. CDR1 LGHDT and CDR2 YNNKEL come from the germline V gene (reference sequence). CDR3 in amino acids: CASSQDEGLNTEAFF. As DNA, the CDR3 is TGTGCCAGCAGCCAAGACGAGGGGTTGAACACTGAAGCTTTCTTT.

The rearrangement links TRBV27 to TRBJ1-5; D possibly corresponds to TRBD1 (6 bases). Looked up from germline, CDR1 is MNHEY and CDR2 is SMNVEV (reference sequence). The V gene lost 6 bases and the J gene lost 5 bases, with 8 bases spanning the gap. CDR3 length: 12 amino acids. The CDR3 region has the DNA TGTGCCAGCAGGGACAGCGATCAGCCCCAGCATTTT. It yields the protein CASRDSDQPQHF.

J is TRBJ2-3 and V is TRBV5-4; 7 bases are a match to TRBD1. Trimming took 4 bases from V and 2 from J; bases not matched to a gene: 7. Germline V gives CDR1 SGHNT, CDR2 YYREEE (reference sequence). The CDR3 has 15 residues. The CDR3 region is CASSPPGQLTDTQYF. The CDR3 nucleotides read TGTGCCAGCAGCCCCCCGGGACAGCTCACAGATACGCAGTATTTT.

This sequence joins TRBV10-3 and TRBJ1-2, with TRBD1 matching over 7 bases. Germline assignment: CDR1 ENHRY and CDR2 SYGVKD. The junction had 10 bases not matched to a gene; V was cut back by 9 bases and J by 3 bases. The CDR3 is 14 amino acids. For the CDR3, the DNA is TGTGCCATATCCGGGACAGCCGGGGACTATGGCTACACCTTC. This gives the protein CAISGTAGDYGYTF.

The V gene is TRBV19, the J gene TRBJ2-7, with a possible D match to TRBD2 (5 bases). V lost 3 bases and J 2 bases, leaving 11 bases between the germline ends. Per the germline V gene, CDR1 is LNHDA and CDR2 is SQIVND (reference sequence). This CDR3 has 14 amino acids. CDR3 amino acids: CASSIGLEAYEQYF. As DNA, the CDR3 is TGTGCCAGTAGTATCGGACTGGAAGCCTACGAGCAGTACTTC.

The chain uses TRBV28 and TRBJ1-2; a possible D gene is TRBD1 (5 bases). Germline-derived CDR1 and CDR2 are MDHEN and SYDVKM. V was shortened by 6 bases and J by 3 bases, with 8 bases between the two germline ends. This CDR3 region has 12 residues. In nucleotides, the CDR3 is TGTGCCAGCAGGGGGGATCACTATGGCTACACCTTC. Protein product: CASRGDHYGYTF.

The chain couples TRBV28 to TRBJ1-4, with 7 bases that match TRBD1. The length of the CDR3 is 16 residues. V gave up 3 bases and J gave up 2 bases; unmatched junction bases: 6. Germline V lookup: CDR1 MDHEN, CDR2 SYDVKM. The CDR3: CASSLLDRATNEKLFF. The CDR3 nucleotides are TGTGCCAGCAGTTTGTTAGACAGGGCGACTAATGAAAAACTGTTTTTT. Supplemented by reference TRBV28 and TRBJ1-4, the full variable domain reads DVKVTQSSRYLVKRTGEKVFLECVQDMDHENMFWYRQDPGLGLRLIYFSYDVKMKEKGDIPEGYSVSREKKERFSLILESASTNQTSMYLCASSLLDRATNEKLFFGSGTQLSVL.

The CDR3 DNA reads TGTGCCAGCAGTTACGGGACAGGGACGGGTGAGCAGTTCTTC. Protein: CASSYGTGTGEQFF. The rearrangement uses TRBV6-5 and TRBJ2-1, with 9 bases identical to TRBD1. Germline V lookup: CDR1 MNHEY, CDR2 SVGAGI. The CDR3 loop spans 14 amino acids. Trimming removed 2 bases from V and 9 bases from J; junction bases left unmatched: 5.

V gene TRBV27 combines with J gene TRBJ1-2, with D possibly matching TRBD1 (5 bases). The CDR3 length is 16 residues. Trimming took off 3 bases at V and 5 bases at J, with 19 bases between the two ends. CDR1 MNHEY and CDR2 SMNVEV come from the germline V gene (reference sequence). CDR3 amino acids: CASSFTWDPDIYGYTF. CDR3 in DNA: TGTGCCAGCAGTTTTACTTGGGACCCAGATATTTATGGCTACACCTTC.

The chain is built from TRBV29-1 and TRBJ1-1; perhaps TRBD1 as D (5 bases). V was trimmed by 7 bases and J by 5 bases, leaving 14 bases between them. This CDR3 comprises 12 residues. From germline, CDR1 is SQVTM and CDR2 ANQGSEA. CDR3 in amino acids: CSAKDGGTEAFF. CDR3 DNA sequence: TGCAGCGCCAAGGACGGGGGGACTGAAGCTTTCTTT.

The gene calls are TRBV13 and TRBJ2-1, with TRBD1 identical over 10 bases. V trimming: 6 bases; J trimming: 7 bases; junction bases outside the gene matches: 9. From germline, CDR1 is PRHDT and CDR2 FYEKMQ (reference sequence). This CDR3 has 15 amino acids. The CDR3 region is CASSPDRGLGNEQFF. The CDR3 DNA follows: TGTGCCAGCAGTCCCGACAGGGGGCTTGGGAATGAGCAGTTCTTC.

The chain joins TRBV7-9 to TRBJ2-7; D unresolved. Trimming shortened V by 2 bases and J by 4 bases, and 9 bases separated the two germline ends. The CDR3 covers 13 residues. The germline gives CDR1 SEHNR, CDR2 FQNEAQ (reference sequence). CDR3 sequence: CASSLSLGYEQYF. The CDR3 nucleotides read TGTGCCAGCAGCTTAAGCCTTGGGTACGAGCAGTACTTC.

The CDR3 is CASSLNSQETQYF. CDR3 bases: TGTGCCAGCAGTTTAAACAGCCAAGAGACCCAGTACTTC. The chain carries TRBV6-5 and TRBJ2-5; D ambiguous. The CDR3 has 13 residues. V was pared by 4 bases and J by 1 base, with 7 bases between. The germline gives CDR1 MNHEY, CDR2 SVGAGI.

In this sample, this clonotype turned up once. V usage is TRBV5-4 and J usage is TRBJ2-7; 8 nucleotides line up with TRBD1. Trimming cost V 1 base and J 0 bases; bases outside gene matches: 9. The CDR3 runs to 17 residues. The germline V gene has CDR1 SGHNT and CDR2 YYREEE (reference sequence). CDR3 coding DNA: TGTGCCAGCAGCTTGTCTGCGACAGGGGCCAGCTCCTACGAGCAGTACTTC. It translates to CASSLSATGASSYEQYF. Together with reference TRBV5-4 and TRBJ2-7, the CDR3 gives the full variable domain: ETGVTQSPTHLIKTRGQQVTLRCSSQSGHNTVSWYQQALGQGPQFIFQYYREEENGRGNFPPRFSGLQFPNYSSELNVNALELDDSALYLCASSLSATGASSYEQYFGPGTRLTVT.

The chain is built from TRBV6-5 and TRBJ2-5; D is undetermined. Germline V gene data show CDR1 as MNHEY and CDR2 as SVGAGI. V shed 11 bases and J shed 2 bases, with 9 bases lying between them. The CDR3 contains 11 residues. The CDR3 sequence: CAVAIQETQYF. CDR3 nucleotides: TGTGCCGTGGCGATTCAAGAGACCCAGTACTTC.

This sequence joins TRBV4-3 and TRBJ2-7; tentative D call: TRBD2 (6 bases). Per germline, CDR1 LGHNA and CDR2 YSLEER. The V gene lost 3 bases and the J gene lost 2 bases, with 11 bases spanning the gap. The CDR3 totals 14 residues. The CDR3 reads CASSHSPGAYEQYF. For the CDR3, the DNA is TGCGCCAGCAGCCACTCCCCGGGGGCCTACGAGCAGTACTTC.

The rearrangement links TRBV27 to TRBJ2-5; 7 bases align to TRBD2. Trimming cost V 3 bases and J 5 bases; bases outside gene matches: 3. CDR3 length equals 13 residues. CDR1 is MNHEY and CDR2 is SMNVEV in the germline V gene (reference sequence). The DNA of the CDR3 is TGTGCCAGCAGTTTGCGGGAGTGGGAGACCCAGTACTTC. Protein sequence: CASSLREWETQYF.

V is TRBV20-1 and J is TRBJ2-1; 10 nucleotides agree with TRBD1. Germline values: CDR1 DFQATT, CDR2 SNEGSKA (reference sequence). Trimming took 2 bases from V and 7 from J; bases not matched to a gene: 8. The CDR3 totals 15 residues. CDR3 in DNA: TGCAGTGCTAGACAACGCGGGACAGGGGAAAATGAGCAGTTCTTC. This codes for CSARQRGTGENEQFF.

The chain is built from TRBV3-1 and TRBJ2-2, with TRBD2 identical over 9 bases. V trimming: 7 bases; J trimming: 7 bases; junction bases outside the gene matches: 7. The CDR3 sequence is 14 residues long. CDR1 LGHDT and CDR2 YNNKEL come from the germline V gene (reference sequence). The CDR3 nucleotides are TGTGCCAGCACTCGTAGCGGGAGAGACGGGGAGCTGTTTTTT. Translated, it gives CASTRSGRDGELFF.